This entry concerns a single T cell receptor beta chain. This clone came up once. Its antigen is currently not known. No clone much larger than this one lies a single base away; base qualities are absent. The source of the sample is a study of T cell responses to AZD1222 COVID-19 vaccine (dated by TCRdb to the early 2020s). Some background on the complete study: AZD1222 recipients given second doses at about 4 weeks or at about 12 weeks were pooled, since spike-specific TCR depth and breadth were not found to differ between the two schedules. A total of over 230 trial participants underwent TCR sequencing, of whom about 210 had received two doses of AZD1222 and roughly 26 had received two doses of the MenACWY control vaccine. Trial participants were enrolled by age into 18-55, 56-69 and 70-plus year subgroups, with approximately 150, 28 and 58 TCR-sequenced participants respectively. Overall results and qualifications from the work: Conclusions about previously exposed vaccinees were limited because only six or seven AZD1222 recipients were SARS-CoV-2 seropositive at baseline. Spike-specific TCR breadth and depth rose significantly after two AZD1222 doses compared with day 0 and with MenACWY recipients. Reportedly, almost half of the unique spike-specific TCRs recognized epitopes lying outside the regions that are mutated in the B.1.351 and B.1.1.7 variants. In the small 56-69-year group, the increase in depth fell short of significance, most likely because of low power. No day 14 peak-response samples were available, so repertoires were characterized only after the peak T cell response. Participants were mostly white British, with more females than males. The authors suggested clonal diversity may have been underestimated. The whole spike protein was spanned by vaccine-associated CD4 TCRs, and dominant responses were seen in regions 160-218 and 743-854.

What the time point label conveys for this sample: baseline before first vaccination. Vaccinee samples were obtained from the UK trials COV001 and COV002, which included a single-blind randomized controlled phase 2/3 trial of AZD1222 (ChAdOx1 nCoV-19) in healthy adults. For TCRbeta chain sequencing, PBMC samples were collected from trial participants at day 0 and at day 28 after the second dose. The CDR3 regions of human TCRbeta chains were analyzed by immunosequencing. The paper's data handling went like this. Repertoire TCRs were checked for matches against a reference library of SARS-CoV-2-specific TCRs that had been generated using the MIRA antigen-specificity platform. Breadth was defined as the fraction of unique TCRs that were SARS-CoV-2-associated. Depth was defined as the fraction of total T cells that were SARS-CoV-2-associated. Using the MIRA data, every spike-specific TCR was mapped to the spike region that the TCR reacted to and assigned to either a CD4 or a CD8 class. Log10-transformed breadth and depth values were compared by one-way ANOVA with Sidak's multiple comparisons tests. TCRdb carries this immuneACCESS record with in-frame sequences only. Its versions omit some clonotypes, under half of them owing to an unresolved V gene in the studies checked, with the rest unexplained. That table furnishes V, J and clone size, whereas the DNA furnished D and trimming. Across this sample there are roughly 130,000 clones, with roughly 87% seen only once. In total, the top ten clones hold over 1.2% of the sample.

The TCR sequence derives from an adult in good health. Sequences were derived from peripheral blood, sampled on day 0 of AZD1222 vaccination.

The bases read TGTGCCAGCAGTTTTGGCGGGGATGAAAAACTGTTTTTT. It codes for CASSFGGDEKLFF. The chain is encoded by TRBV28 joined to TRBJ1-4; the D gene cannot be resolved reliably. CDR1 and CDR2 were assigned from the germline V gene as MDHEN and SYDVKM. V lost 3 bases and J lost 6 bases; the stretch between them is 8 bases long. The CDR3 has 13 amino acids, counting the end cysteine and phenylalanine. The sequence is cut down to CDR3 DNA, 39 bases in frame from base 1.